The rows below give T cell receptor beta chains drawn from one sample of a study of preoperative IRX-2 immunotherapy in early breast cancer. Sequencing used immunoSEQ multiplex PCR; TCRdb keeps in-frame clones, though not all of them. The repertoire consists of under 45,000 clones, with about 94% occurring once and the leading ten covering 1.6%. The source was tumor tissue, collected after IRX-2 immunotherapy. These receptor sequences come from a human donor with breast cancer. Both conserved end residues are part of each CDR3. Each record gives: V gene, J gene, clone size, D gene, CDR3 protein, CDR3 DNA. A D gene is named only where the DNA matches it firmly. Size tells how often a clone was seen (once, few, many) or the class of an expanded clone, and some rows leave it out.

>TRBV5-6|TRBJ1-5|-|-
CASSKNQPQHF
TGTGCCAGCTCTAAGAATCAGCCCCAGCATTTT
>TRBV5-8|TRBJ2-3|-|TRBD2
CASMQMGGQGLAGPDTQYF
TGTGCCAGCATGCAAATGGGGGGGCAGGGACTAGCGGGACCAGATACGCAGTATTTT
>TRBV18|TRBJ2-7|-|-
CASSHTRRYEQYF
TGTGCCAGCTCACACACACGCCGCTACGAGCAGTACTTC
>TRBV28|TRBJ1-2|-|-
CASSLNYGYTF
TGTGCCAGCAGTCTGAACTATGGCTACACCTTC
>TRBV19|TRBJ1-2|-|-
CASRSRLNYGYTF
TGTGCCAGTAGGAGTCGGCTTAACTATGGCTACACCTTC
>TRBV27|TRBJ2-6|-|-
CASSSLDSNSGANVLTF
TGTGCCAGCAGTTCCCTCGACAGCAACTCTGGGGCCAACGTCCTGACTTTC
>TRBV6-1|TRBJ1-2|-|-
CASSFDGYTF
TGTGCCAGCAGTTTCGATGGCTACACCTTC
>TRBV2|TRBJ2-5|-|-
CASTLWAGQEPQYF
TGTGCCAGCACCCTTTGGGCAGGACAAGAGCCCCAGTACTTC
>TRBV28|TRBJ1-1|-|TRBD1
CATANRGYTEAFF
TGTGCCACCGCGAACAGGGGCTACACTGAAGCTTTCTTT
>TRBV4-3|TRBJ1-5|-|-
CASSQDSRGNQPQHF
TGCGCCAGCAGCCAGGACAGCCGGGGCAATCAGCCCCAGCATTTT
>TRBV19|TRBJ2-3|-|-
CASSIVVGFSDTQYF
TGTGCCAGTAGTATAGTCGTCGGTTTCTCAGATACGCAGTATTTT
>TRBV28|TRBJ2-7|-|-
CASSFGGGEQYF
TGTGCCAGCAGTTTTGGGGGCGGGGAGCAGTACTTC
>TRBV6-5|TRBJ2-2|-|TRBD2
CASSYSSSGNTGELFF
TGTGCCAGCAGTTACTCGTCTAGCGGGAACACCGGGGAGCTGTTTTTT
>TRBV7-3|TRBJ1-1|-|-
CASSLTLDWTLSNTEAFF
TGTGCCAGCAGCTTAACTCTGGATTGGACCCTTTCAAACACTGAAGCTTTCTTT
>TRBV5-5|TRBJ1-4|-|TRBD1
CASSQTPGQGFF
TGTGCCAGCAGCCAGACCCCGGGACAGGGTTTTTTT
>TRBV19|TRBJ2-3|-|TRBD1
CASSSRGLASTDTQYF
TGTGCCAGTAGCTCCAGGGGGCTGGCTAGCACAGATACGCAGTATTTT
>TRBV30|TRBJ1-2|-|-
CAWNVFGLGGYTF
TGTGCCTGGAATGTGTTCGGCCTTGGTGGCTACACCTTC
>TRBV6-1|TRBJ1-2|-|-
CATDKGTYGYTF
TGTGCCACGGACAAGGGGACATATGGCTACACCTTC
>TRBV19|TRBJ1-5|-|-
CASSITGIEGQPQHF
TGTGCCAGTAGTATAACCGGCATCGAGGGGCAGCCCCAGCATTTT
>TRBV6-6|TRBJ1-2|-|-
CASSYSRAQGYTF
TGTGCCAGCAGTTACTCGAGGGCGCAGGGCTACACCTTC
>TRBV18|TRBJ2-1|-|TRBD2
CASSPPGGRGNEQFF
TGTGCCAGCTCACCACCCGGCGGGAGGGGGAATGAGCAGTTCTTC
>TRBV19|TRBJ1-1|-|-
CASSNVPSMNTEAFF
TGTGCCAGTAGTAACGTCCCGTCCATGAACACTGAAGCTTTCTTT
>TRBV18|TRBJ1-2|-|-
CASLGYPGHGYTF
TGTGCCAGTCTTGGGTACCCGGGGCATGGCTACACCTTC
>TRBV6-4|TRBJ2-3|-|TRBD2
CASSASSGIHTDTQYF
TGTGCCAGCAGTGCTAGTAGCGGGATTCACACAGATACGCAGTATTTT
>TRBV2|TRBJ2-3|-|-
CASAWGTDTQYF
TGTGCCAGCGCCTGGGGGACAGATACGCAGTATTTT
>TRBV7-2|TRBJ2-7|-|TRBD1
CASSSRQGAQLEQYF
TGTGCCAGCAGCTCCCGACAGGGGGCGCAGTTAGAGCAGTACTTC
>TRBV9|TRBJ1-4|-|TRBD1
CASSAGTGEGEKLFF
TGTGCCAGCAGCGCTGGGACAGGGGAGGGTGAAAAACTGTTTTTT
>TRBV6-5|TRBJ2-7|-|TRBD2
CASRVTGTTTYEQYF
TGTGCCAGCAGGGTGACCGGGACTACGACCTACGAGCAGTACTTC
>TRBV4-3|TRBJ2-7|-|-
CASSQSWASNEQYF
TGCGCCAGCAGCCAATCCTGGGCCAGTAACGAGCAGTACTTC
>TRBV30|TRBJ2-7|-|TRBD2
CAWTRKRGRAYEQYF
TGTGCCTGGACCAGAAAGCGGGGGAGAGCCTACGAGCAGTACTTC
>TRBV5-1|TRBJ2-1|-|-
CASTRGPGGGEQFF
TGCGCCAGCACCCGGGGGCCTGGGGGAGGTGAGCAGTTCTTC
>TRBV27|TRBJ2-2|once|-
CASSLYPGELFF
TGTGCCAGCAGTTTATACCCCGGGGAGCTGTTTTTT
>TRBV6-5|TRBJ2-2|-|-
CASSGGTGELFF
TGTGCTAGCAGTGGGGGCACCGGGGAGCTGTTTTTT
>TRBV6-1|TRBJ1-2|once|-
CASSPPPWGTF
TGTGCCAGCAGTCCCCCGCCGTGGGGCACCTTC
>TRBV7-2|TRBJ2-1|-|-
CASSLQRQAYNEQFF
TGTGCCAGCAGTTTACAGCGGCAGGCCTACAATGAGCAGTTCTTC
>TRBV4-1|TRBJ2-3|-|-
CASSPSPGQSGTDTQYF
TGCGCCAGCAGCCCAAGCCCAGGTCAGAGCGGCACAGATACGCAGTATTTT
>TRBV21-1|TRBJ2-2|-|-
CASSKLPFSNTGELFF
TGTGCCAGCAGCAAACTACCATTCAGTAACACCGGGGAGCTGTTTTTT
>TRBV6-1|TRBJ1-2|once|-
CASSEVNYGYTF
TGTGCCAGCAGTGAGGTTAACTATGGCTACACCTTC
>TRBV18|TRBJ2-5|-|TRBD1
CASSGQGQGAQYF
TGTGCCAGCTCCGGACAGGGTCAAGGGGCCCAGTACTTC
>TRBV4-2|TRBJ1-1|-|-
CASSSNRDTEAFF
TGTGCCAGCAGCTCAAACCGGGACACTGAAGCTTTCTTT
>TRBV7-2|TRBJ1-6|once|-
CASSLAPGVSPLHF
TGTGCCAGCAGCTTAGCGCCTGGGGTTTCACCCCTCCACTTT
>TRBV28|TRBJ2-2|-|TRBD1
CARSLSWTGENTGELFF
TGTGCCCGCAGTTTATCTTGGACAGGGGAGAACACCGGGGAGCTGTTTTTT
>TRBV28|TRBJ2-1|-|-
CASSFGTSYNEQFF
TGTGCCAGCAGTTTTGGAACCTCCTACAATGAGCAGTTCTTC
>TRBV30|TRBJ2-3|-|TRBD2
CAWSIGTSGLDTQYF
TGTGCCTGGAGTATCGGGACTAGCGGGTTAGATACGCAGTATTTT
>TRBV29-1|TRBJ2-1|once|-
CSVLGAGASNEQFF
TGCAGCGTCCTGGGGGCGGGAGCTAGCAATGAGCAGTTCTTC
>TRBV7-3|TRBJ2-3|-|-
CASSLRAWGEGSDTQYF
TGTGCCAGCAGCTTAAGGGCGTGGGGAGAGGGGTCAGATACGCAGTATTTT
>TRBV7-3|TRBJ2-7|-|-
CASSFGDGNEQYF
TGTGCCAGCAGCTTCGGGGATGGCAACGAGCAGTACTTC
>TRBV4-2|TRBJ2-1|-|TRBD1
CASSQGLGTGMRDEQFF
TGTGCCAGCAGCCAAGGACTCGGGACAGGGATGAGAGATGAGCAGTTCTTC
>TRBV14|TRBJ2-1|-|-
CASSQKTGLGSNEQFF
TGTGCCAGCAGCCAAAAGACAGGCCTAGGGTCCAATGAGCAGTTCTTC
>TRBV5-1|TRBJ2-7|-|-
CASSLAGSYEQYF
TGCGCCAGCAGCTTGGCTGGGTCCTACGAGCAGTACTTC
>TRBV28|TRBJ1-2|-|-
CASSLGPGAGYTF
TGTGCCAGCAGTCTAGGGCCCGGCGCTGGCTACACCTTC
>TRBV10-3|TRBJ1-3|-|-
CASGRQNTIYF
TGTGCCTCCGGCAGGCAAAACACCATATATTTT
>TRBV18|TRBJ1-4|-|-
CASSPGVRAEKLFF
TGTGCCAGCTCACCAGGAGTTAGGGCTGAAAAACTGTTTTTT